Below, 30 T cell receptor beta chains from the same sample are listed, as sequenced in a study of beta chain features in type 1 diabetes. The study reverse transcribed the entire isolated RNA, so it sequenced expressed TCRB transcripts. The data were produced by immunoSEQ multiplex PCR, yet TCRdb's version contains in-frame clones alone and is incomplete. The sample has hundreds of thousands of clones; more than 13% are singletons. No antigens are known for them. General study points: When Type 1 diabetes patients were examined, their TCRB CDR3s proved moderately but significantly shorter in all four CD4+ subsets.

Sample: naive CD4+ T cells from blood. The receptors were sampled from a man between 18 and 29 years old with type 1 diabetes.

This clone showed up just a few times. V is TRBV6-5 and J is TRBJ1-2; a possible D gene is TRBD1 (6 bases). The germline CDR1 and CDR2 sequences are MNHEY and SVGAGI. V was cut by 6 bases and J by 4 bases, with 9 bases left in between. This CDR3 contains 12 residues. In DNA form, the CDR3 reads TGTGCCAGCAGCCCACAGGGCTATGGCTACACCTTC. Translated, it gives CASSPQGYGYTF.

This chain connects TRBV27 to TRBJ1-5; possibly TRBD1 for D (6 bases). V was clipped by 2 bases and J by 0 bases, with 14 bases between them. CDR3 length: 17 residues. Germline V gene data show CDR1 as MNHEY and CDR2 as SMNVEV (reference sequence). The CDR3 DNA sequence: TGTGCCAGCAGTTTAACTGGGGGCGGCGGTAGCAATCAGCCCCAGCATTTT. Translation gives CASSLTGGGGSNQPQHF.

The chain joins TRBV14 to TRBJ1-3; D might be TRBD1 (5 bases). CDR3 length: 16 residues. Trimming shortened V by 0 bases and J by 4 bases, and 13 bases separated the two germline ends. Germline CDR1 is SGHDN and CDR2 is FVKESK. The CDR3 loop is CASSQEFRASGNTIYF. The CDR3 DNA sequence: TGTGCCAGCAGCCAAGAATTCAGGGCTTCGGGAAACACCATATATTTT.

The chain couples TRBV5-6 to TRBJ2-2; no firm D call. The length of the CDR3 is 16 residues. Trimming removed 1 base from V and 0 bases from J, with 10 bases in between. The V gene's germline CDR1 is SGHDT and CDR2 YYEEEE. CDR3 nucleotide sequence: TGTGCCAGCAGCTTGCAACGAAGCGCGAACACCGGGGAGCTGTTTTTT. It translates to CASSLQRSANTGELFF.

The J gene is TRBJ1-2, the V gene TRBV7-3; 7 bases fit TRBD1. Per germline, CDR1 SGHTA and CDR2 FQGTGA. The CDR3 length is 16 residues. J lost 6 bases, V lost 5 bases, and 15 bases had no gene match. Here the CDR3 reads CASSPDRGQGDHGYTF. CDR3 nucleotides: TGTGCCAGCAGCCCCGACCGAGGGCAGGGGGATCATGGCTACACCTTC.

This clone was detected only a few times. The V and J genes are TRBV25-1 and TRBJ2-3, with D unresolved. The length of the CDR3 is 11 residues. From germline, CDR1 is MGHDK and CDR2 SYGVNS. Trimming stripped 6 bases from V and 6 bases from J, with 7 bases between. The CDR3 spells CASSQGDTQYF. CDR3 DNA: TGTGCCAGCAGCCAAGGGGATACGCAGTATTTT.

The genes are TRBV4-3 and TRBJ2-3; 7 bases align to TRBD2. V shed 6 bases and J 1 base; nucleotides not matched to a gene: 10. CDR3 size: 16 residues. Per the germline V gene, CDR1 is LGHNA and CDR2 is YSLEER. This CDR3 is CASSPRASGRTDTQYF. CDR3 in DNA: TGCGCCAGCAGTCCTAGGGCTAGCGGACGCACAGATACGCAGTATTTT.

The V gene is TRBV5-4, the J gene TRBJ1-2, with D unclear. Germline V CDR1 and CDR2: SGHNT, YYREEE (reference sequence). V was clipped by 3 bases and J by 11 bases, with 23 bases between them. The CDR3 loop spans 15 amino acids. CDR3 amino acids: CASSSVTPALFRYTF. The CDR3 nucleotides are TGTGCCAGCAGCTCCGTCACACCCGCGTTGTTCAGATACACCTTC.

This clone came up a few times. The chain joins TRBV7-2 to TRBJ2-3; a possible D gene is TRBD2 (5 bases). This CDR3 region has 13 residues. V was pared by 5 bases and J by 1 base, with 7 bases between. Per the germline V gene, CDR1 is SGHTA and CDR2 is FQGNSA. Written as DNA, the CDR3 is TGTGCCAGCAGCACCGGGGGCACAGATACGCAGTATTTT. The encoded protein is CASSTGGTDTQYF. The full variable domain, in which reference TRBV7-2 and TRBJ2-3 provide the parts outside the CDR3, is GAGVSQSPSNKVTEKGKDVELRCDPISGHTALYWYRQSLGQGLEFLIYFQGNSAPDKSGLPSDRFSAERTGGSVSTLTIQRTQQEDSAVYLCASSTGGTDTQYFGPGTRLTVL.

This clone was observed a handful of times. This chain links TRBV29-1 with TRBJ1-1; TRBD1 is a possible D gene (5 bases). This CDR3 contains 13 residues. Per the germline V gene, CDR1 is SQVTM and CDR2 is ANQGSEA. Trimming cost V 4 bases and J 0 bases, with 9 bases left between them. As DNA, the CDR3 is TGCAGCGTTGTCCAACAGGTGAACACTGAAGCTTTCTTT. It yields the protein CSVVQQVNTEAFF.

This clone was observed a few times. V gene TRBV28 combines with J gene TRBJ1-5; D perhaps matches TRBD1 (6 bases). Germline V gene lookup returns CDR1 MDHEN and CDR2 SYDVKM. This CDR3 has 12 residues. Trimming left V 7 bases short and J 6 bases short, with 10 bases between. CDR3 nucleotides: TGTGCCAGCAACGGGGGCCGTCAGCCCCAGCATTTT. Protein product: CASNGGRQPQHF.

The chain uses TRBV10-3 and TRBJ2-7, with D uncertain. The CDR3 sequence is 11 residues long. Germline-derived CDR1 and CDR2 are ENHRY and SYGVKD. V was cut by 3 bases and J by 9 bases, with 9 bases left in between. Here the CDR3 reads CAISDPLRQYF. The CDR3 coding sequence is TGTGCCATCAGTGACCCCCTCCGGCAGTACTTC.

About this clone: Its ends do not fully match the called genes, so a read error is possible. V and J are TRBV18 and TRBJ2-5; D ambiguous. CDR3 length equals 14 residues. Germline V lookup: CDR1 KGHSH, CDR2 LQKENI. In DNA form, the CDR3 reads TGTGCCAGCTCACCACCCGTAACTCGGTCAGTCCCAAACTTC. Translating it yields CASSPPVTRSVPNF.

This clone has a handful of counts. V usage is TRBV29-1 and J usage is TRBJ1-2, with a tentative D call TRBD1 (5 bases). Germline V gene sequence: CDR1 SQVTM, CDR2 ANQGSEA. Trimming pared 3 bases from V and 6 bases from J, leaving 14 bases between. The CDR3 is made up of 13 amino acids. In DNA, the CDR3 is TGCAGCGTTGATTCGGCAGGGTCTAATGGCTACACCTTC. The encoded protein is CSVDSAGSNGYTF.

DNA of the CDR3: TGTGCCTGGAGTTGGACTAGCGGGATCGGTTTCTACGAGCAGTACTTC. As protein: CAWSWTSGIGFYEQYF. The chain combines TRBV30 with TRBJ2-5; 12 positions match TRBD2. The DNA matches TRBJ2-7 better at its end, which makes the J call doubtful. Germline CDR1 reads GTSNPN; CDR2 reads SVGIG (reference sequence). CDR3 length: 16 residues.

The sample holds one count of this clone. This rearrangement joins TRBV5-6 to TRBJ2-7; D perhaps matches TRBD2 (6 bases). Trimming removed 4 bases at V and 2 bases at J, with 13 bases between. The CDR3 extends over 14 amino acids. The germline V gene encodes CDR1 SGHDT and CDR2 YYEEEE. CDR3 in amino acids: CASSPRGLTYEQYF. In DNA form, the CDR3 reads TGTGCCAGCAGCCCGCGGGGCTTAACCTACGAGCAGTACTTC.

The chain links TRBV28 to TRBJ2-5; TRBD1 is a possible D gene (6 bases). Trimming removed 2 bases from V and 1 base from J, with 17 bases in between. Germline-derived CDR1 and CDR2 are MDHEN and SYDVKM. This CDR3 comprises 17 residues. The CDR3 region has the DNA TGTGCCAGCAGTTTAGTGGGGATAGACAGGACCCAAGAGACCCAGTACTTC. Translation gives CASSLVGIDRTQETQYF.

The chain is built from TRBV9 and TRBJ2-7; TRBD2 matches at 10 bases. Trimming took 0 bases from V and 3 from J; bases not matched to a gene: 6. The germline CDR1 and CDR2 sequences are SGDLS and YYNGEE. The CDR3 extends over 16 amino acids. CDR3 bases: TGTGCCAGCAGCGTAGGGGCCGTAGCGGGAGGCTACGAGCAGTACTTC. Protein: CASSVGAVAGGYEQYF.

The chain couples TRBV11-3 to TRBJ2-3; D is undetermined. With 5 bases removed from V and 4 bases from J, the gap between germline ends came to 10 bases. This CDR3 has 13 residues. Germline V gene data show CDR1 as SGHNT and CDR2 as YENEEA. The CDR3 loop is CASSPGRADTQYF. In DNA form, the CDR3 reads TGTGCCAGCAGCCCCGGCAGAGCAGATACGCAGTATTTT.

This clone was seen a handful of times. The chain has TRBV25-1 and TRBJ2-3; 9 positions agree with TRBD2. Trimming removed 7 bases from V and 5 bases from J; junction bases left unmatched: 7. The CDR3 contains 14 residues. CDR1 and CDR2 (germline): MGHDK, SYGVNS. Here the CDR3 reads CASNGGRARDTQYF. The CDR3 bases are TGTGCCAGCAATGGCGGGAGGGCTAGAGATACGCAGTATTTT.

This clone was picked up a small number of times. J is TRBJ2-1 and V is TRBV9, with TRBD2 identical over 11 bases. The CDR3 spans 15 residues. Germline assignment: CDR1 SGDLS and CDR2 YYNGEE. Trimming removed 3 bases from V and 4 bases from J; junction bases left unmatched: 3. The CDR3 here is CASSGSSGGYNEQFF. The CDR3 DNA reads TGTGCCAGCAGCGGTTCTAGCGGGGGGTACAATGAGCAGTTCTTC. The full variable domain, rest sourced from reference TRBV9 and TRBJ2-1, is DSGVTQTPKHLITATGQRVTLRCSPRSGDLSVYWYQQSLDQGLQFLIQYYNGEERAKGNILERFSAQQFPDLHSELNLSSLELGDSALYFCASSGSSGGYNEQFFGPGTRLTVL.

The chain employs TRBV28 and TRBJ2-7; TRBD2 matches at 10 bases. The CDR3 consists of 16 residues. CDR1 and CDR2 from the germline V gene are MDHEN and SYDVKM. The V segment lost 4 bases and the J segment 4 bases; nucleotides outside the gene matches: 10. CDR3 nucleotide sequence: TGTGCCAGCAGTTCCGTCCTAGCGGGAGCTCTTTACGAGCAGTACTTC. Its translation: CASSSVLAGALYEQYF.

This clone was seen a handful of times. V gene TRBV18 combines with J gene TRBJ2-1; 11 positions agree with TRBD2. Germline CDR1 KGHSH, CDR2 LQKENI. The CDR3 has 16 amino acids. V lost 3 bases, J lost 6 bases, and 7 bases stayed unmatched. The CDR3 nucleotides read TGTGCCAGCTCACCCCTTAGCGGGAGGGCCATCAATGAGCAGTTCTTC. Amino acids: CASSPLSGRAINEQFF. The full variable domain, completed using reference TRBV18 and TRBJ2-1, is NAGVMQNPRHLVRRRGQEARLRCSPMKGHSHVYWYRQLPEEGLKFMVYLQKENIIDESGMPKERFSAEFPKEGPSILRIQQVVRGDSAAYFCASSPLSGRAINEQFFGPGTRLTVL.

This clone was recorded a few times. The rearrangement links TRBV7-2 to TRBJ1-5; no definite D call. The CDR3 has 14 residues. Germline V gene sequence: CDR1 SGHTA, CDR2 FQGNSA. Trimming shortened V by 5 bases and J by 5 bases, and 13 bases separated the two germline ends. The CDR3 here is CASSRRERDQPQHF. Written as DNA, the CDR3 is TGTGCCAGCAGCCGCCGGGAGAGGGATCAGCCCCAGCATTTT.

On this clone itself: At the DNA level, this CDR3 is encoded by other sequences in the same sample as well. The genes are TRBV18 and TRBJ1-5; 7 positions match TRBD1. Germline V lookup: CDR1 KGHSH, CDR2 LQKENI. The CDR3 covers 15 residues. V trimming: 2 bases; J trimming: 1 base; junction bases outside the gene matches: 2. This CDR3 reads CASSPDRASNQPQHF. CDR3 nucleotide sequence: TGTGCCAGCTCACCAGACAGGGCGAGCAATCAGCCCCAGCATTTT.

This clone was detected only a few times. The rearrangement links TRBV4-1 to TRBJ2-3; D might be TRBD1 (5 bases). The CDR3 covers 15 residues. Germline assignment: CDR1 MGHRA and CDR2 YSYEKL. Trimming shortened V by 4 bases and J by 0 bases, and 11 bases separated the two germline ends. The DNA for the CDR3 is TGCGCCAGCAGCCGGCTAGGGGCGAGCACAGATACGCAGTATTTT. This sequence encodes CASSRLGASTDTQYF.

The chain joins TRBV18 to TRBJ2-7; possibly TRBD1 for D (6 bases). Germline V gene lookup returns CDR1 KGHSH and CDR2 LQKENI. Trimming cost V 3 bases and J 5 bases, with 14 bases left between them. The CDR3 extends over 14 amino acids. The CDR3 here is CASSPWQGIHEQYF. As DNA, the CDR3 is TGTGCCAGCTCACCCTGGCAGGGGATCCACGAGCAGTACTTC.

This clone was observed a handful of times. This chain links TRBV4-2 with TRBJ2-3; tentatively, D is TRBD2 (7 bases). The CDR3 runs 15 residues. The V gene lost 6 bases and the J gene lost 3 bases, with 16 bases spanning the gap. Germline-derived CDR1 and CDR2 are LGHNA and YNFKEQ. CDR3 bases: TGTGCCAGCAGTCGCGGGGGCCAGGGGACAGATACGCAGTATTTT. Translated, it gives CASSRGGQGTDTQYF.

The rearrangement uses TRBV2 and TRBJ1-2, with D maybe TRBD1 (6 bases). Trimming cost V 6 bases and J 7 bases, with 21 bases left between them. Germline assignment: CDR1 SNHLY and CDR2 FYNNEI. CDR3 length equals 15 residues. DNA for the CDR3: TGTGCCAGCAGCCCCGCGGGGGGGGCTCTTTCTGGCTACACCTTC. It encodes CASSPAGGALSGYTF.

The table lists this clone with a few counts. V gene TRBV5-1 combines with J gene TRBJ2-5; no definite D call. In germline, CDR1 is SGHRS, CDR2 YFSETQ. Trimming took 1 base from V and 4 from J, leaving 14 bases between them. The CDR3 totals 15 residues. DNA of the CDR3: TGCGCCAGCAGCTTGTCGGACGCCACCCCAGAGACCCAGTACTTC. This gives the protein CASSLSDATPETQYF.